The text below deals with one TCR beta chain. V was clipped by 8 bases and J by 9 bases; unmatched bases: 9. In germline, CDR1 is SEHNR, CDR2 FQNEAQ (reference sequence). CDR3 length equals 13 residues. This record belongs to a study of TIL therapy for anti-PD-1-resistant metastatic lung cancer. Turning to the study itself: Half of patients were current or former smokers. By whole-exome sequencing, median non-synonymous tumor mutation burden was approximately 1.6 mutations per megabase.

The time point denotes: pre-treatment sample, taken before nivolumab and TIL therapy. This was the immunoSEQ v3 assay. Repertoires were generated with immunoSEQ multiplex PCR, while TCRdb's copy carries only in-frame clones and drops some. This sample has under 55,000 clones; roughly 78% occur once, and the top ten carry more than 4.5%. The sample consisted of blood, taken at baseline. The TCR originated in a woman between 30 and 80 years old with non-small cell lung cancer. This sequence joins TRBV7-9 and TRBJ2-1, with 8 positions matching TRBD1. The CDR3 reads CASGKGQGGEQFF. Here the CDR3 DNA reads TGTGCCAGCGGGAAAGGACAGGGTGGTGAGCAGTTCTTC.